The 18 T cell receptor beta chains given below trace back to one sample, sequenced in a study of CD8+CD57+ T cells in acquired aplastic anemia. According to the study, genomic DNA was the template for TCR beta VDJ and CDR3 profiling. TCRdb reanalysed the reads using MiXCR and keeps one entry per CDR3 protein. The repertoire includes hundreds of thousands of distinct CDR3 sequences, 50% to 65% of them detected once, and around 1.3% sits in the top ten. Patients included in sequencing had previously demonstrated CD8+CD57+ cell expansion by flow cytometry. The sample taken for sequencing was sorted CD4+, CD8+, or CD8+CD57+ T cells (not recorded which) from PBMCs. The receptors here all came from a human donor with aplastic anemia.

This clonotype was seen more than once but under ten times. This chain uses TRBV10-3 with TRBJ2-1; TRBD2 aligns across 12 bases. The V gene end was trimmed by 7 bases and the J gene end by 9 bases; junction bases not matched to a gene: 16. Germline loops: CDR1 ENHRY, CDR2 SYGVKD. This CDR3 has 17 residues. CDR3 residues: CAITRTSGAPPSGEQFF. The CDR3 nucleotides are TGTGCCATCACCCGGACTAGCGGGGCCCCCCCTTCCGGTGAGCAGTTCTTC.

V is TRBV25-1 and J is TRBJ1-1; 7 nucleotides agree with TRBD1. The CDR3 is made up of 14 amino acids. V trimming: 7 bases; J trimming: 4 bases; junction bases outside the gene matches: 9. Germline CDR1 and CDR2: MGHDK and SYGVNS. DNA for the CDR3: TGTGCCAGCAACAACAGGGGCGACGGCACTGAAGCTTTCTTT. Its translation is CASNNRGDGTEAFF.

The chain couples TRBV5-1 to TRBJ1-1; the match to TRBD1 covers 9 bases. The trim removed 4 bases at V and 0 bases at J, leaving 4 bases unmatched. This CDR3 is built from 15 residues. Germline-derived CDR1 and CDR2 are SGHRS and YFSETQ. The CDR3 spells CASSPGQGLNTEAFF. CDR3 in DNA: TGCGCCAGCAGCCCGGGACAGGGCCTGAACACTGAAGCTTTCTTT.

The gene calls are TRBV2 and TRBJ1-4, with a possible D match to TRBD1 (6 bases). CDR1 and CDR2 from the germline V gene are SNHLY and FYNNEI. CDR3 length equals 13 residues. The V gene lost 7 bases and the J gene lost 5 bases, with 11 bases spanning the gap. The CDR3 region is CASKMRGNEKLFF. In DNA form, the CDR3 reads TGTGCCAGCAAGATGAGGGGGAATGAAAAACTGTTTTTT.

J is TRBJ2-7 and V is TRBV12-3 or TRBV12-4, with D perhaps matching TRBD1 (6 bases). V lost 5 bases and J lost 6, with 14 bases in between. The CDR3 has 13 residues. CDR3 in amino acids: CASSPYRASEQYF. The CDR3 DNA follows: TGTGCCAGCAGTCCCTACAGGGCTAGCGAGCAGTACTTC.

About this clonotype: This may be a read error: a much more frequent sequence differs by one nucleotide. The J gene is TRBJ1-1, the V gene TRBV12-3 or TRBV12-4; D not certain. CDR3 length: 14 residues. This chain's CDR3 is CASSHPAMNTGAFF. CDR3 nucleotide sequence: TGTGCCAGCAGTCACCCGGCCATGAACACTGGAGCTTTCTTT.

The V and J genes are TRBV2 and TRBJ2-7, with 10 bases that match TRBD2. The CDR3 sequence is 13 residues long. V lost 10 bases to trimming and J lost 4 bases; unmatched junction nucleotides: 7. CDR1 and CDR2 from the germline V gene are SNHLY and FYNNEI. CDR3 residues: CATRRLAGYEQYF. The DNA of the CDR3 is TGTGCCACCAGACGACTAGCGGGTTACGAGCAGTACTTC. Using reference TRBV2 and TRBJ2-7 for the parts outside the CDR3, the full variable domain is EPEVTQTPSHQVTQMGQEVILRCVPISNHLYFYWYRQILGQKVEFLVSFYNNEISEKSEIFDDQFSVERPDGSNFTLKIRSTKLEDSAMYFCATRRLAGYEQYFGPGTRLTVT.

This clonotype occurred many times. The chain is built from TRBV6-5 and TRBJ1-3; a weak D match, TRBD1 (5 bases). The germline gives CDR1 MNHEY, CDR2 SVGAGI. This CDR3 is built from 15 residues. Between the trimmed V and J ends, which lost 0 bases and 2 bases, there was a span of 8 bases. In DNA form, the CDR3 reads TGTGCCAGCAGTTACTCGAGGGGTCCTGGAAACACCATATATTTT. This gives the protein CASSYSRGPGNTIYF.

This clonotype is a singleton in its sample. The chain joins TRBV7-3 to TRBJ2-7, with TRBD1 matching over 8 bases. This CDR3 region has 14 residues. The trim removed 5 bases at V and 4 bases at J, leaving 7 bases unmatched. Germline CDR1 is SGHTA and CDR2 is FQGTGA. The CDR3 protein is CASSKQGAKYEQYF. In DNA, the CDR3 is TGTGCCAGCAGCAAGCAGGGGGCGAAGTACGAGCAGTACTTC. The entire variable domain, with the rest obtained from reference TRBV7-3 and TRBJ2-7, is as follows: GAGVSQTPSNKVTEKGKYVELRCDPISGHTALYWYRQSLGQGPEFLIYFQGTGAADDSGLPNDRFFAVRPEGSVSTLKIQRTERGDSAVYLCASSKQGAKYEQYFGPGTRLTVT.

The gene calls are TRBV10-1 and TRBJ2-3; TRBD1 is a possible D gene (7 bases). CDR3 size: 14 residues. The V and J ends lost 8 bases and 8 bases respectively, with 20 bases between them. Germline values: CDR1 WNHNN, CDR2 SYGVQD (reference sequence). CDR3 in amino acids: CASRGQGGQGTQYF. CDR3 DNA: TGCGCCAGCCGAGGTCAGGGGGGCCAGGGTACGCAGTATTTT.

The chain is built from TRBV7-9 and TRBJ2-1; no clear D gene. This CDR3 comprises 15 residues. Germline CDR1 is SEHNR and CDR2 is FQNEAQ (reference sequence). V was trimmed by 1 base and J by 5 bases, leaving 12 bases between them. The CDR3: CASSLDLFGNNEQFF. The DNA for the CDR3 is TGTGCCAGCAGCTTAGATCTTTTCGGTAACAATGAGCAGTTCTTC.

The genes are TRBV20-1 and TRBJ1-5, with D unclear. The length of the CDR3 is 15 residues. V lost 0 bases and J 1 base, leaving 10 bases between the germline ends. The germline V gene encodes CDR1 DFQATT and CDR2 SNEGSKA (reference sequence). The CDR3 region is CSARDHGLSNQPQHF. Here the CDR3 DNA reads TGCAGTGCTAGAGATCACGGCCTCAGCAATCAGCCCCAGCATTTT.

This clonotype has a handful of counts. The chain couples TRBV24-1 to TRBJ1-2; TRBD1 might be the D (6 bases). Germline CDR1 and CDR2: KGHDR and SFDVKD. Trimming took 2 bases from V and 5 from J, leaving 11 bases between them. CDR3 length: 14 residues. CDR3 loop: CATSDSDRSYGYTF. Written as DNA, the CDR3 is TGTGCCACCAGTGATTCCGACAGGTCTTATGGCTACACCTTC.

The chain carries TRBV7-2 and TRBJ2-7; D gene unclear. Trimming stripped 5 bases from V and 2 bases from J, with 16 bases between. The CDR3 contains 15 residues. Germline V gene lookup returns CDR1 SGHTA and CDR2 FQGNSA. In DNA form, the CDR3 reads TGTGCCAGCAGCCAGTCCCCCACGGCCGCCTACGAGCAGTACTTC. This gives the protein CASSQSPTAAYEQYF.

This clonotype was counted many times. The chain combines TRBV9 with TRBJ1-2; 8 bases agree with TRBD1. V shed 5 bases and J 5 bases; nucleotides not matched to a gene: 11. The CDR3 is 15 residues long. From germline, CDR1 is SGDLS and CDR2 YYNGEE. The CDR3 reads CASSRGGQDGYGYTF. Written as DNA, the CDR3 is TGTGCCAGCAGTAGAGGGGGACAGGATGGATATGGCTACACCTTC. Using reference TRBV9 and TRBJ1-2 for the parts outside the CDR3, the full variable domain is DSGVTQTPKHLITATGQRVTLRCSPRSGDLSVYWYQQSLDQGLQFLIQYYNGEERAKGNILERFSAQQFPDLHSELNLSSLELGDSALYFCASSRGGQDGYGYTFGSGTRLTVV.

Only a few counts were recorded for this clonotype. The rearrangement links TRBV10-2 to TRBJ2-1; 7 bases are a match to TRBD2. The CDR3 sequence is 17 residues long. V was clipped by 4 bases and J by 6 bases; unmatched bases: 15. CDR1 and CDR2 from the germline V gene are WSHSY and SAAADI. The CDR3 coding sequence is TGCGCCAGCAGTGCGAGCGTTCGGACTAGGTGGGGCAATGAGCAGTTCTTC. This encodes CASSASVRTRWGNEQFF.

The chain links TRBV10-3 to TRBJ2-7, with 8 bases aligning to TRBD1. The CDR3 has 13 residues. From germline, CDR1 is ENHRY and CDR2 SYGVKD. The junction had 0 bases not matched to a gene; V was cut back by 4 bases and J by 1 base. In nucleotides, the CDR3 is TGTGCCATCAGTGGACAGGGGTCCTACGAGCAGTACTTC. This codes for CAISGQGSYEQYF.

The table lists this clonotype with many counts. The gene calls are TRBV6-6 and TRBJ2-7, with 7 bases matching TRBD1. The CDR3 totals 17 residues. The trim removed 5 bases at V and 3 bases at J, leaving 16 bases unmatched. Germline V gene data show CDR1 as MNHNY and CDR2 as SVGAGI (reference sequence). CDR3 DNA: TGTGCCAGCAGTAACAGGGGCCGGAATAGCCTCGGCTACGAGCAGTACTTC. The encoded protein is CASSNRGRNSLGYEQYF.